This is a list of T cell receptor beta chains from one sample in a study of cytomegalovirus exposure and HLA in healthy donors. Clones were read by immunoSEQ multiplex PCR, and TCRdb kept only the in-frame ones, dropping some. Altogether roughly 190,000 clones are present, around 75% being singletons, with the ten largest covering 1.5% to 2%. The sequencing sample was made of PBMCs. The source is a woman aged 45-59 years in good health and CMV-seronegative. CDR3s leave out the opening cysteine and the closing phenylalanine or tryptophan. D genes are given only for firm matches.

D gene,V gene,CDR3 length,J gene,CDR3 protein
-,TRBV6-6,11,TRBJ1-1,ASSYSQDTEAF
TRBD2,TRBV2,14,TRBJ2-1,ASRGLGSGGSVGQF
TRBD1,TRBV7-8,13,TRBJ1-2,ASSLEGARGYGYT
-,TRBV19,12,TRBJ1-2,ASSSQASGGGYT
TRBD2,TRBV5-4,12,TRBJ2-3,ASSLSGTGDTQY
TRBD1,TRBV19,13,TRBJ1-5,ASSIGAGGNQPQH
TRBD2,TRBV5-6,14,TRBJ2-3,ASSLYSGGTTDTQY
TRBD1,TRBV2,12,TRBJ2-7,ASSSTGVSYEQY
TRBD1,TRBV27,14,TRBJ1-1,ASSFVLLGGVTEAF
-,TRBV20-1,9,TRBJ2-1,SARDANEQF
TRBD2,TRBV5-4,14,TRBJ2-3,ASSLNGRVFTDTQY
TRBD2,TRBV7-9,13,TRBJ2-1,ASSFTSGSYNEQF
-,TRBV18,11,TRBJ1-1,ASSSQGSTEAF
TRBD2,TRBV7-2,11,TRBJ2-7,ASSLGGLAEQY
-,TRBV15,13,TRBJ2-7,ATNLWTTYSYEQY